This T cell receptor (beta chain) is from a study of T cell responses to AZD1222 COVID-19 vaccine. The CDR3 length is 13 residues. V lost 5 bases, J lost 8 bases, and 8 bases stayed unmatched. Germline V gene sequence: CDR1 SGHTA, CDR2 FQGTGA. The table lists this clone with a count of one. No antigen is known for it. General study findings and limits: Females outnumbered males among donors, who were mostly white British; clonal diversity was possibly underestimated. The number of AZD1222 recipients seropositive at baseline was only five to seven. CD4 TCRs linked to vaccination spanned spike, dominating at 160-218 and 743-854.

TCRdb's table, derived via immunoSEQ multiplex PCR, lists solely in-frame clones and lacks some. The sample records tens of thousands of clones, 85% to 95% being singletons. Sequencing used peripheral blood, obtained 28 days after the second AZD1222 dose. The chain is built from TRBV7-3 and TRBJ1-2, with 7 nucleotides matching TRBD1. This sequence originates from an adult who received the AZD1222 COVID-19 vaccine. CDR3 residues: CASSLIQGGGYTF. The CDR3 region has the DNA TGTGCCAGCAGCCTCATTCAGGGGGGAGGCTACACCTTC.